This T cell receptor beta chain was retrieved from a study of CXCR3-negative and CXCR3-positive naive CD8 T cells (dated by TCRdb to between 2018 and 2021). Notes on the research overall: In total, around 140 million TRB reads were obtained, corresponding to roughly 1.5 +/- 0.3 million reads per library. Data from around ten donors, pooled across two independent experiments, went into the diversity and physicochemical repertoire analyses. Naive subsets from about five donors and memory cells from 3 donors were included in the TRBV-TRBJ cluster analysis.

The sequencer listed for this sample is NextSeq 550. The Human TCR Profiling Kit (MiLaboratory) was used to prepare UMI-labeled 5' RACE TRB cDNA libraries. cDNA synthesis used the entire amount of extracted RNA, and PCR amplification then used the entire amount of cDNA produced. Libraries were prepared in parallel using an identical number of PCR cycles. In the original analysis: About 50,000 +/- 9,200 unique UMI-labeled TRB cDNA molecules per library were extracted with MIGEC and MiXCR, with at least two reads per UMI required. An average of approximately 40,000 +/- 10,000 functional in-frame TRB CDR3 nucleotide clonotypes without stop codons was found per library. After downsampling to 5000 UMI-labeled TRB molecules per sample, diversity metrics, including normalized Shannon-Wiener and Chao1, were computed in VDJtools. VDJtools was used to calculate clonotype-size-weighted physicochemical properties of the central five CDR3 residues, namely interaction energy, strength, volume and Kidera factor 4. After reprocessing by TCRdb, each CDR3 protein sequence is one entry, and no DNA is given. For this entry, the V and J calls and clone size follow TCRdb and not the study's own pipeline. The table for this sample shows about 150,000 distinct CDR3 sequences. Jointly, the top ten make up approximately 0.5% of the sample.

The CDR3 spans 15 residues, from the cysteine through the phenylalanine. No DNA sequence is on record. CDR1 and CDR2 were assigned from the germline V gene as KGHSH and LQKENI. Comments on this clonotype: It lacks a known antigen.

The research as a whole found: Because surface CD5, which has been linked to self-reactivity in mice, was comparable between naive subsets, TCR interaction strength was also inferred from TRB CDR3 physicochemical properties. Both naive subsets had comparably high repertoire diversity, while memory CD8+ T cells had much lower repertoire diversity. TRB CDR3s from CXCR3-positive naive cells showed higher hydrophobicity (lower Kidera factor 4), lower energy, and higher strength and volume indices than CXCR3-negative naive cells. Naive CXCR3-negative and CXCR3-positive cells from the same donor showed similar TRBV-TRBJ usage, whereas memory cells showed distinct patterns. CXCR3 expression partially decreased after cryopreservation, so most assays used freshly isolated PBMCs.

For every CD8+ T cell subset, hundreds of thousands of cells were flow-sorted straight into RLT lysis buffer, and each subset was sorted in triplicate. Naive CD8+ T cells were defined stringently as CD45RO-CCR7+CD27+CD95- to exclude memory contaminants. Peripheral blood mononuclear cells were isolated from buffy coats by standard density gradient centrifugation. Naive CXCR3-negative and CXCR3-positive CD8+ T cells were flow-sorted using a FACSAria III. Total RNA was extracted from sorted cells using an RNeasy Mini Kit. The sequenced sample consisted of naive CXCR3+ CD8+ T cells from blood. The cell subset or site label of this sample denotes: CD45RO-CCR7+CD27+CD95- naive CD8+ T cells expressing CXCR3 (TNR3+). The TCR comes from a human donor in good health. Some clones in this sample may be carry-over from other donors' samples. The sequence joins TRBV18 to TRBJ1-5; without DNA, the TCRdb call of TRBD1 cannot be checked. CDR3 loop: CASSPVDRANQPQHF.